Below, one TCR beta chain is given with its context. TCRdb keeps only in-frame clones here, not all; method: immunoSEQ multiplex PCR. This sample carries 200,000 to 250,000 clones, just under 85% of them seen once, and the ten largest clones take about 15%. The data derive from a study of blood T cell repertoires in COVID-19. About the study: T cells, B-cell-depleted T cells, or PBMCs supplied cDNA or gDNA.

Per germline, CDR1 MGHRA and CDR2 YSYEKL. The CDR3 loop spans 14 amino acids. Trimming at V came to 3 bases and at J to 5 bases, leaving 6 bases not matched to a gene. The study recruited people aged about 18 to 90 years across roughly 23 US areas. Two negative PCRs, clearance, or symptom resolution characterized the recovered Cohort 3 donors. The chain recombines TRBV4-1 with TRBJ2-7, with TRBD1 matching 8 bases. What was sequenced was PBMCs or T cells enriched from blood (not recorded which). The receptor comes from a man aged 40-49 years who had recovered from COVID-19. The chain's CDR3 is CASSQDRVLDEQYF. DNA for the CDR3: TGCGCCAGCAGCCAGGACAGGGTTCTCGACGAGCAGTACTTC.